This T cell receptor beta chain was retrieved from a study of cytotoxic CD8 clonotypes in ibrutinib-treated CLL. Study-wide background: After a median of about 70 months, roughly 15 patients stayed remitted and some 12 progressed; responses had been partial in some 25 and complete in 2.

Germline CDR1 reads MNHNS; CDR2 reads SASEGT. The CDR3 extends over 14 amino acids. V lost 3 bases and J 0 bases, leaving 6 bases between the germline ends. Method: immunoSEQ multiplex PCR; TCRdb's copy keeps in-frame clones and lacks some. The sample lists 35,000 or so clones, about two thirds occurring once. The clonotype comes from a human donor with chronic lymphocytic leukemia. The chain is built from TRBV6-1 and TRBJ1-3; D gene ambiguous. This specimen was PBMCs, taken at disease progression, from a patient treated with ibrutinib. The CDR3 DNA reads TGTGCCAGCAGTGACGGGAGCTCTGGAAACACCATATATTTT. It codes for CASSDGSSGNTIYF.